Listed below are T cell receptor beta chains from one sample, sequenced in a study of shared clonotypes between healthy human individuals. Profiling relied on immunoSEQ multiplex PCR, and the TCRdb table lists in-frame clones only, not all of them. The table records some 2,400,000 clones, 90% to 96% of them present only once. Sequencing was performed on naive CD4+ T cells sorted from blood. Source of these receptors: a man between 18 and 29 years old in good health. The CDR3 runs from the conserved cysteine through the conserved F or W. The order of the fields is clone size, D gene, V gene, J gene, CDR3 DNA, CDR3 protein. D genes are given only for firm matches. Clone size appears in some rows only: once, few, many, or a class for an expanded clone.

.	.	TRBV28	TRBJ2-1	TGTGCCAGCAGCTTAGATATCCTCAATGAGCAGTTCTTC	CASSLDILNEQFF
.	TRBD2	TRBV11-2	TRBJ2-7	TGTGCCAGCAGCTTAGGCCTAGCGGGAAACTACGAGCAGTACTTC	CASSLGLAGNYEQYF
.	TRBD1	TRBV10-1	TRBJ1-5	TGCGCCAGCAGTACAAGACAGGGGGCTAAGTTCAATCAGCCCCAGCATTTT	CASSTRQGAKFNQPQHF
once	.	TRBV6-5	TRBJ1-2	TGTGCCAGCAGTTACGGGCAGGGAGCCTATGGCTACACCTTC	CASSYGQGAYGYTF
once	TRBD2	TRBV5-4	TRBJ2-7	TGTGCCAGCAGCACAACCGGGACTAGCCCATCCTACGAGCAGTACTTC	CASSTTGTSPSYEQYF
.	.	TRBV27	TRBJ1-6	TGTGCCAGCAGACTCGCCCTAGGGGGGAATGATTCACCCCTCCACTTT	CASRLALGGNDSPLHF
.	TRBD2	TRBV5-1	TRBJ2-2	TGCGCCAGCAGCCAACCCCGGACTAGTACCGGGGAGCTGTTTTTT	CASSQPRTSTGELFF
.	.	TRBV11-2	TRBJ2-7	TGTGCCAGCAGCTTAGCGGTCGAGCAGTACTTC	CASSLAVEQYF
.	TRBD1	TRBV6-1	TRBJ1-3	TGTGCCAGCAGTCCATCGACAGGGTCTGGAAACACCATATATTTT	CASSPSTGSGNTIYF
.	.	TRBV7-3	TRBJ2-5	TGTGCCAGCAGCTTATCCGGGAAAGAGACCCAGTACTTC	CASSLSGKETQYF
.	TRBD2	TRBV9	TRBJ2-3	TGTGCCAGCAGCCTCCGACTAGCGGGGGGTGGCACAGATACGCAGTATTTT	CASSLRLAGGGTDTQYF
.	.	TRBV30	TRBJ2-1	TGTGCCTGGAGTCCCCTCTGGGGCCCAAGCTCCTACAATGAGCAGTTCTTC	CAWSPLWGPSSYNEQFF
.	.	TRBV6-5	TRBJ1-2	TGTGCCAGCAGTTACGAGTATCCTGAAATTTATGGCTACACCTTC	CASSYEYPEIYGYTF
.	.	TRBV18	TRBJ2-7	TGTGCCAGCTCACCAGAAGGGGCCTACGAGCAGTACTTC	CASSPEGAYEQYF
.	.	TRBV20-1	TRBJ1-2	TGCAGGGCCGAGGGAGGCTATGGCTACACCTTC	CRAEGGYGYTF
.	.	TRBV29-1	TRBJ2-3	TGCAGCGTTGAGATTACCAGGGGGGCGACAGATACGCAGTATTTT	CSVEITRGATDTQYF
once	.	TRBV6-5	TRBJ2-2	TGTGCCAGCAGTCGGGGCCCGAACACCGGGGAGCTGTTTTTT	CASSRGPNTGELFF
once	.	TRBV6-1	TRBJ2-7	TGTGCCAGCAGTGAAGAGGGGGGAAAGGCCTACGAGCAGTACTTC	CASSEEGGKAYEQYF
.	.	TRBV6-5	TRBJ1-4	TGTGCCAGCAGCCCCCGACGGGAAAAACTGTTTTTT	CASSPRREKLFF
.	TRBD2	TRBV25-1	TRBJ2-1	TGTGCCAGTACTAGCGGGATTGGGGCTAATGAGCAGTTCTTC	CASTSGIGANEQFF
.	.	TRBV5-1	TRBJ2-6	TGCGCCGCCCGGGACCCGAGGGTCTCTGGGGCCAACGTCCTGACTTTC	CAARDPRVSGANVLTF
.	TRBD1	TRBV30	TRBJ1-1	TGTGCCTGGAGTGTATTTACAGGGGCAACTGAAGCTTTCTTT	CAWSVFTGATEAFF
.	.	TRBV9	TRBJ1-5	TGTGCCAGCAGCGTAGGACCGGACACCAATCAGCCCCAGCATTTT	CASSVGPDTNQPQHF
.	TRBD1	TRBV28	TRBJ2-1	TGTGCCAGCAGTTCCCGACAGGGTCCGGGCAATGAGCAGTTCTTC	CASSSRQGPGNEQFF
.	.	TRBV18	TRBJ2-7	TGTGCCAGCTCACCGATCATGCTTAGAGGGACCTACGAGCAGTACTTC	CASSPIMLRGTYEQYF
.	.	TRBV18	TRBJ1-2	TGTGCCAGCTCACCCGGGGCGGGGTGGGAGAAATTTAACTATGGCTACACCTTC	CASSPGAGWEKFNYGYTF
.	.	TRBV11-2	TRBJ2-7	TGTGCCAGCAGCCAGTGGGGTTGGGAGCAGTACTTC	CASSQWGWEQYF
.	.	TRBV30	TRBJ1-6	TGTGCCTGGAGTGTACGGGTCAAGAATTCACCCCTCCACTTT	CAWSVRVKNSPLHF
.	TRBD2	TRBV5-1	TRBJ2-3	TGCGCCAGCAGCCAAAGCATCGGGGCGGGAGGGAGGACAGATACGCAGTATTTT	CASSQSIGAGGRTDTQYF
.	TRBD2	TRBV7-2	TRBJ2-3	TGTGCCAGCAGCTTAGTCGGGACTAGCGCCCTCACAGATACGCAGTATTTT	CASSLVGTSALTDTQYF
.	.	TRBV6-1	TRBJ2-1	TGTGCCAGCAGTGTACAGGGTACAGAGCAGTTCTTC	CASSVQGTEQFF
.	.	TRBV6-6	TRBJ1-2	TGTGCCAGCAGTTACGTCGCGGCTGGTGATGGCTACACCTTC	CASSYVAAGDGYTF
once	.	TRBV19	TRBJ1-2	TGTGCCAGTAGTGCGAGGACAGAGCCCTATGGCTACACCTTC	CASSARTEPYGYTF
.	TRBD2	TRBV10-2	TRBJ2-7	TGCGCCAGCAGGATAGCGGGCCAGGAGGAGCAGTACTTC	CASRIAGQEEQYF
.	TRBD2	TRBV7-9	TRBJ2-3	TGTGCCAGCAGCGACCTAGCGGGGGCCCCCACAGATACGCAGTATTTT	CASSDLAGAPTDTQYF
.	.	TRBV6-5	TRBJ2-7	TGTGCCAGCACCTCGGGGTTATCCTCCTACGAGCAGTACTTC	CASTSGLSSYEQYF
.	TRBD2	TRBV12-5	TRBJ2-3	TGTGCTAGTGGCAATAGCGGGAGACCCACAGATACGCAGTATTTT	CASGNSGRPTDTQYF
.	TRBD2	TRBV6-6	TRBJ2-1	TGTGCCAGCACGGGACTAGCGGGAGGTAGTGAGCAGTTCTTC	CASTGLAGGSEQFF
.	.	TRBV15	TRBJ2-7	TGTGCCACCAGCAGAGAATCCCCCTTGGTTAGGGGGGCTACCTACGAGCAGTACTTC	CATSRESPLVRGATYEQYF
.	TRBD2	TRBV5-1	TRBJ2-7	TGCGCCAGCAGCTTGGATGGACTAGCGGTTGGCGAGCAGTACTTC	CASSLDGLAVGEQYF
.	TRBD2	TRBV5-1	TRBJ2-1	TGCGCCAGCAGCCACCGGGGACTAGCGGGAGGGACTAACTACAATGAGCAGTTCTTC	CASSHRGLAGGTNYNEQFF
once	.	TRBV5-1	TRBJ1-2	TGCGCCAGCAGCTTGGAAGGCGACGGAAACTATGGCTACACCTTC	CASSLEGDGNYGYTF
.	TRBD2	TRBV7-6	TRBJ2-3	TGTGCCAGCAGCGCCTTAGCGGGGGTCACCTCAGATACGCAGTATTTT	CASSALAGVTSDTQYF
.	.	TRBV29-1	TRBJ2-1	TGCAGCGTTGAAGATCAGGTACGGGGTACTAGAGACTCAAGCAATGAGCAGTTCTTC	CSVEDQVRGTRDSSNEQFF
.	.	TRBV2	TRBJ1-5	TGTGCCAGCAGTGACCGGGGTGGGGTTGGTCAGCCCCAGCATTTT	CASSDRGGVGQPQHF
once	.	TRBV5-1	TRBJ2-5	TGCGCCAGCAGCCCCGGGACCCCTGGAGAGACCCAGTACTTC	CASSPGTPGETQYF